These 21 T cell receptor beta chains came from one sample sequenced in a study of OX40 agonist ivuxolimab in advanced cancers. Data came from immunoSEQ multiplex PCR; TCRdb stores just in-frame clones and leaves some out. Of 84,000 or so clones in the sample, around nine tenths were seen once. Sequencing was performed on CD4+ or CD8+ T cells sorted from blood, taken in a trial of the OX40 agonist ivuxolimab. The receptors come from an adult with an advanced solid tumor such as melanoma, head and neck, liver or kidney cancer.

The chain is built from TRBV12-5 and TRBJ2-7; D call uncertain. The CDR3 is 13 amino acids. Germline V gene data show CDR1 as LGHNT and CDR2 as FRNRAP. The germline V and J ends were trimmed by 6 bases and 4 bases, with 13 bases remaining between them. The CDR3 nucleotides read TGTGCTAGTGGGGATGGCGGATGGTACGAGCAGTACTTC. Its protein is CASGDGGWYEQYF.

This clone was observed once. This chain connects TRBV11-2 to TRBJ1-1; weak D call: TRBD1 (6 bases). Germline CDR1 is SGHAT and CDR2 is FQNNGV. CDR3 length equals 16 residues. V was clipped by 0 bases and J by 0 bases, with 11 bases between them. The CDR3 DNA is TGTGCCAGCAGCTTAGAGGCAGGGGCCATGAACACTGAAGCTTTCTTT. Amino acids: CASSLEAGAMNTEAFF.

This clone was recorded once. This rearrangement joins TRBV9 to TRBJ2-1, with 11 positions matching TRBD1. Germline V CDR1 and CDR2: SGDLS, YYNGEE. This CDR3 spans 13 amino acids. V lost 4 bases to trimming and J lost 15 bases; unmatched junction nucleotides: 9. The CDR3 coding sequence is TGTGCCAGCAGCACCCCCCCGGACAGGGGGCGGTTCTTC. Translation: CASSTPPDRGRFF.

The sample holds one count of this clone. The genes are TRBV5-1 and TRBJ1-3, with D possibly TRBD1 on 5 matching bases. This CDR3 spans 13 amino acids. Germline CDR1 reads SGHRS; CDR2 reads YFSETQ. V dropped 3 bases and J dropped 2 bases, with 6 bases sitting between them. The CDR3 region is CASSWTPGNTIYF. CDR3 bases: TGCGCCAGCAGCTGGACACCTGGAAACACCATATATTTT.

V and J are TRBV18 and TRBJ1-5; 9 bases fit TRBD1. With V trimmed by 3 bases and J by 6 bases, 3 bases remained unmatched. Germline-derived CDR1 and CDR2 are KGHSH and LQKENI. This CDR3 has 14 amino acids. As DNA, the CDR3 is TGTGCCAGCTCACCCGGGACAGGGATTCAGCCCCAGCATTTT. Its translation: CASSPGTGIQPQHF.

The V call is TRBV5-1, the J call TRBJ2-1, with D uncertain. Germline V CDR1 and CDR2: SGHRS, YFSETQ. V lost 2 bases and J lost 0, with 15 bases in between. The CDR3 runs to 17 residues. CDR3 sequence (DNA): TGCGCCAGCAGCTTACCCCGCTCGATGAGCTCCTACAATGAGCAGTTCTTC. Translating it yields CASSLPRSMSSYNEQFF.

This chain joins TRBV29-1 and TRBJ2-7; D gene ambiguous. With 0 bases removed from V and 5 bases from J, the gap between germline ends came to 11 bases. The CDR3 extends over 13 amino acids. Germline CDR1 and CDR2: SQVTM and ANQGSEA. The CDR3 reads CSVEESNPNEQYF. CDR3 DNA: TGCAGCGTTGAAGAGTCAAACCCAAACGAGCAGTACTTC.

The chain has TRBV5-1 and TRBJ1-1, with D possibly TRBD1 on 5 matching bases. Germline-derived CDR1 and CDR2 are SGHRS and YFSETQ. V was shortened by 5 bases and J by 0 bases, with 14 bases between the two germline ends. This CDR3 spans 15 amino acids. The DNA of the CDR3 is TGCGCCAGCAGGACGAACTCGGGGGTGAACACTGAAGCTTTCTTT. The encoded protein is CASRTNSGVNTEAFF. The full variable domain, its missing parts supplied by reference TRBV5-1 and TRBJ1-1, is KAGVTQTPRYLIKTRGQQVTLSCSPISGHRSVSWYQQTPGQGLQFLFEYFSETQRNKGNFPGRFSGRQFSNSRSEMNVSTLELGDSALYLCASRTNSGVNTEAFFGQGTRLTVV.

The CDR3 DNA reads as TGTGCCAGCCGGGACAGGGGCCCAGATACGCAGTATTTT. Translated: CASRDRGPDTQYF. The rearrangement uses TRBV7-2 and TRBJ2-3, with 10 bases matching TRBD1. Germline V gene lookup returns CDR1 SGHTA and CDR2 FQGNSA. J lost 4 bases, V lost 8 bases, and 3 bases had no gene match. There are 13 residues in the CDR3.

Details on this clone: The junction does not match germline at one end; this may be a read error. This rearrangement joins TRBV7-9 to TRBJ1-5, with D tentatively TRBD1 (5 bases). Germline V gene lookup returns CDR1 SEHNR and CDR2 FQNEAQ (reference sequence). This CDR3 region has 15 residues. CDR3 DNA sequence: TGTGCCAGCAGTTTAGCGTCTGGGGCGGTTCAGCCCCAGCATTTT. It translates to CASSLASGAVQPQHF. The whole variable domain, filled in from reference TRBV7-9 and TRBJ1-5, reads DTGVSQNPRHKITKRGQNVTFRCDPISEHNRLYWYRQTLGQGPEFLTYFQNEAQLEKSRLLSDRFSAERPKGSFSTLEIQRTEQGDSAMYLCASSLASGAVQPQHFGDGTRLSIL.

The chain has TRBV27 and TRBJ2-7; the match to TRBD1 covers 12 bases. Germline-derived CDR1 and CDR2 are MNHEY and SMNVEV (reference sequence). There are 20 residues in the CDR3. After removal of 6 bases from V and 5 bases from J, the junction contained 23 bases not matched to a gene. The CDR3 loop reads CASRPVRGGTGGLFFDEQYF. The CDR3 DNA follows: TGTGCCAGCAGGCCCGTAAGAGGGGGGACAGGGGGCTTGTTCTTCGACGAGCAGTACTTC.

The chain links TRBV19 to TRBJ2-7; D is possibly TRBD2 (5 bases). V was trimmed by 9 bases and J by 7 bases, leaving 19 bases between them. The germline V gene encodes CDR1 LNHDA and CDR2 SQIVND (reference sequence). The CDR3 spans 13 residues. The CDR3 DNA sequence: TGTGCCAGCTCAACGGGCCGGGGTGGTGAGCAGTACTTC. Translating gives CASSTGRGGEQYF.

The rearrangement uses TRBV7-4 and TRBJ2-1, with 8 bases lining up with TRBD2. The CDR3 extends over 17 amino acids. The germline V gene encodes CDR1 SGHVT and CDR2 SQSDAQ. Trimming cost V 1 base and J 5 bases; bases outside gene matches: 10. In DNA, the CDR3 is TGTGCCAGCAGCTTAGGAGTAGCGGGGCCTTCTAACAATGAGCAGTTCTTC. Its translation is CASSLGVAGPSNNEQFF. Looking up the rest from reference TRBV7-4 and TRBJ2-1 gives the full variable domain: GAGVSQSPRYKVAKRGRDVALRCDSISGHVTLYWYRQTLGQGSEVLTYSQSDAQRDKSGRPSGRFSAERPERSVSTLKIQRTEQGDSAVYLCASSLGVAGPSNNEQFFGPGTRLTVL.

The gene calls are TRBV7-2 and TRBJ2-1; D is unresolved. Trimming shortened V by 2 bases and J by 14 bases, and 16 bases separated the two germline ends. The CDR3 has 13 amino acids. CDR1 and CDR2 (germline): SGHTA, FQGNSA. CDR3 region: CASSLNGPPWKFF. In DNA form, the CDR3 reads TGTGCCAGCAGCTTAAATGGGCCACCCTGGAAGTTCTTC.

This clone was seen more than once but under ten times. The V call is TRBV6-6, the J call TRBJ1-5; perhaps TRBD1 as D (5 bases). The CDR3 covers 16 residues. The V gene lost 6 bases and the J gene lost 1 base, with 16 bases spanning the gap. Germline assignment: CDR1 MNHNY and CDR2 SVGAGI (reference sequence). CDR3 amino acids: CASRTGAVESNQPQHF. The CDR3, as DNA: TGTGCCAGCAGAACCGGGGCAGTTGAGAGCAATCAGCCCCAGCATTTT.

J is TRBJ2-5 and V is TRBV10-1; tentative D call: TRBD1 (5 bases). The germline V gene has CDR1 WNHNN and CDR2 SYGVQD (reference sequence). CDR3 length equals 13 residues. V was cut by 3 bases and J by 2 bases, with 7 bases left in between. The CDR3 loop is CASSEGAQETQYF. The CDR3 nucleotides read TGCGCCAGCAGTGAAGGGGCTCAAGAGACCCAGTACTTC.

V and J are TRBV6-5 and TRBJ1-1; tentative D call: TRBD1 (5 bases). This CDR3 is 15 amino acids long. Trimming took off 4 bases at V and 5 bases at J, with 17 bases between the two ends. The germline CDR1 and CDR2 sequences are MNHEY and SVGAGI. The CDR3 region has the DNA TGTGCCAGCAGTTCCGGGACTTTAAGTCGAACTGAAGCTTTCTTT. Translated, it gives CASSSGTLSRTEAFF.

This clone was observed a single time. The chain is built from TRBV9 and TRBJ1-3; 7 bases are shared with TRBD1. CDR3 size: 16 residues. CDR1 and CDR2 (germline): SGDLS, YYNGEE. Unmatched junction bases numbered 5, after V lost 0 bases and J lost 2 bases. In DNA, the CDR3 is TGTGCCAGCAGCGTAGGGAAGGGGGCAACTGGAAACACCATATATTTT. The encoded protein is CASSVGKGATGNTIYF.

The chain uses TRBV10-3 and TRBJ2-7, with D perhaps matching TRBD1 (6 bases). Germline V gene lookup returns CDR1 ENHRY and CDR2 SYGVKD. Trimming shortened V by 10 bases and J by 5 bases, and 12 bases separated the two germline ends. This CDR3 comprises 11 residues. The CDR3 loop is CATEQGNEQYF. In DNA form, the CDR3 reads TGTGCCACAGAACAGGGAAACGAGCAGTACTTC.

The chain joins TRBV10-2 to TRBJ1-2; D uncertain. The CDR3 covers 13 residues. Looked up from germline, CDR1 is WSHSY and CDR2 is SAAADI. The ends were cut back, 9 bases at V and 3 bases at J, with 14 bases in the middle. The chain's CDR3 is CASRGNSHYGYTF. The CDR3 DNA is TGCGCCAGTCGGGGTAACAGTCACTATGGCTACACCTTC.

The rearrangement joins TRBV6-5 to TRBJ1-6; D unclear. The CDR3 runs 13 residues. CDR1 MNHEY and CDR2 SVGAGI come from the germline V gene. Trimming shortened V by 0 bases and J by 9 bases, and 6 bases separated the two germline ends. The CDR3 nucleotides are TGTGCCAGCAGTTACTCGAAAAGTTCACCCCTCCACTTT. This gives the protein CASSYSKSSPLHF.